A selection of T cell receptor beta chains follows, all from one sample in a study of OX40 agonist ivuxolimab in advanced cancers. Produced via immunoSEQ multiplex PCR; TCRdb's table is partial and in-frame only. The sample shows approximately 73,000 clones, roughly nine tenths of them seen only once. The source was CD4+ or CD8+ T cells sorted from blood, collected in a trial of the OX40 agonist ivuxolimab. The receptors here all came from an adult with an advanced solid tumor such as melanoma, head and neck, liver or kidney cancer. CDR3s include the opening cysteine and the closing phenylalanine or tryptophan. Each record gives: CDR3 DNA, CDR3 protein, V gene, clone size, D gene, J gene. A D gene is named only where the DNA matches it firmly. Size values are once, few and many counts, or a class for expanded clones, and some rows have none.

CDR3nt: TGCACCAGCAGCCACGCCGGGACTAGCGGTCAAGAGACCCAGTACTTC
CDR3aa: CTSSHAGTSGQETQYF
v_gene: TRBV1
abundance: .
d_gene: .
j_gene: TRBJ2-5

CDR3nt: TGTGCCACACTAGCGGGAGTCTGGGCAGATACGCAGTATTTT
CDR3aa: CATLAGVWADTQYF
v_gene: TRBV6-1
abundance: .
d_gene: TRBD2
j_gene: TRBJ2-3

CDR3nt: TGTGCCAGCAGCCTAAGTCAGGGGAACACTGAAGCTTTCTTT
CDR3aa: CASSLSQGNTEAFF
v_gene: TRBV7-6
abundance: .
d_gene: .
j_gene: TRBJ1-1

CDR3nt: TGTGCCAGCAGCTTACTTCATATGGAACACACTGAAGCTTTCTTT
CDR3aa: CASSLLHMEHTEAFF
v_gene: TRBV7-3
abundance: .
d_gene: .
j_gene: TRBJ1-1

CDR3nt: TGTGCCAGCAGTTACACTAGCGGGAGCTACGAGCAGTACTTC
CDR3aa: CASSYTSGSYEQYF
v_gene: TRBV6-6
abundance: .
d_gene: TRBD2
j_gene: TRBJ2-7

CDR3nt: TGCGCCAGCAGTGACCCCGGGACTAGCGGGTCCTTGGATGAGCAGTTCTTC
CDR3aa: CASSDPGTSGSLDEQFF
v_gene: TRBV10-1
abundance: .
d_gene: TRBD2
j_gene: TRBJ2-1

CDR3nt: TGTGCCAGCAGCCCAGGGGCCACTGAAGCTTTCTTT
CDR3aa: CASSPGATEAFF
v_gene: TRBV7-4
abundance: .
d_gene: .
j_gene: TRBJ1-1

CDR3nt: TGTGCCAGCAGTTCTTCCAGGGGGGCCTATGGCTACACCTTC
CDR3aa: CASSSSRGAYGYTF
v_gene: TRBV28
abundance: .
d_gene: TRBD1
j_gene: TRBJ1-2

CDR3nt: TGTGCCAGCAGCCAAGACCCACCCGGTGAAGGGCGGTTCCCCGGGGAGCTGTTTTTT
CDR3aa: CASSQDPPGEGRFPGELFF
v_gene: TRBV4-2
abundance: .
d_gene: .
j_gene: TRBJ2-2

CDR3nt: TGTGCCAGCGACCTCACTAGGGGCAATGAGCAGTTCTTC
CDR3aa: CASDLTRGNEQFF
v_gene: TRBV6-1
abundance: .
d_gene: .
j_gene: TRBJ2-1

CDR3nt: TGTGCCACCAGCGTTAGGCGGGGGGGTGACCTCTCCGGCTACACCTTC
CDR3aa: CATSVRRGGDLSGYTF
v_gene: TRBV15
abundance: .
d_gene: .
j_gene: TRBJ1-2

CDR3nt: TGTGCCAGCAGTTCTAGCAGCCAAGAGACCCAGTACTTC
CDR3aa: CASSSSSQETQYF
v_gene: TRBV28
abundance: .
d_gene: .
j_gene: TRBJ2-5

CDR3nt: TGCGCCAGCAGCCAGTCCCCGGGACAGGGGTCCTACGAGCAGTACTTC
CDR3aa: CASSQSPGQGSYEQYF
v_gene: TRBV4-1
abundance: .
d_gene: TRBD1
j_gene: TRBJ2-7

CDR3nt: TGTGCCAGCAGGGACTACAGGACGGGAAACTATGGCTACACCTTC
CDR3aa: CASRDYRTGNYGYTF
v_gene: TRBV6-4
abundance: .
d_gene: .
j_gene: TRBJ1-2

CDR3nt: TGTGCCAGCAGCATCGTGAGAGGCCAATATGGCTACACCTTC
CDR3aa: CASSIVRGQYGYTF
v_gene: TRBV7-2
abundance: many
d_gene: .
j_gene: TRBJ1-2

CDR3nt: TGTGCCAGCAGCTCAGGTGGGCCTCAGGTCTACGAGCAGTACTTC
CDR3aa: CASSSGGPQVYEQYF
v_gene: TRBV7-8
abundance: .
d_gene: .
j_gene: TRBJ2-7

CDR3nt: TGTGCCAGCACCCCAAACCGGGACTCCCCATACGAGCAGTACTTC
CDR3aa: CASTPNRDSPYEQYF
v_gene: TRBV11-3
abundance: .
d_gene: .
j_gene: TRBJ2-7

CDR3nt: TGTGCCAGCAGCTTTCCAGGGGACGAGCAGTACTTC
CDR3aa: CASSFPGDEQYF
v_gene: TRBV11-3
abundance: .
d_gene: .
j_gene: TRBJ2-7

CDR3nt: TGTGCCAGCAGCGAGGGAGATGCGGTCTCCTACAATGAGCAGTTCTTC
CDR3aa: CASSEGDAVSYNEQFF
v_gene: TRBV9
abundance: .
d_gene: .
j_gene: TRBJ2-1

CDR3nt: TGTGCCAGCAGCTTGGGACAGGGGGCCTACAATGAGCAGTTCTTC
CDR3aa: CASSLGQGAYNEQFF
v_gene: TRBV9
abundance: .
d_gene: TRBD1
j_gene: TRBJ2-1

CDR3nt: TGTGCCAGCAGCTTGGCAGTCTCCTACAACAATGAGCAGTTCTTC
CDR3aa: CASSLAVSYNNEQFF
v_gene: TRBV5-4
abundance: .
d_gene: .
j_gene: TRBJ2-1

CDR3nt: TGCGCCAGCAGTTTCGGCCAGCGGGAGGGCCCTACGAATGAGCAGTTCTTC
CDR3aa: CASSFGQREGPTNEQFF
v_gene: TRBV5-1
abundance: .
d_gene: TRBD2
j_gene: TRBJ2-1

CDR3nt: TGTGCCAGCAGCTCCGGTGGTGACAACGTCCTGACTTTC
CDR3aa: CASSSGGDNVLTF
v_gene: TRBV28
abundance: once
d_gene: .
j_gene: TRBJ2-6

CDR3nt: TGTGCCAGCAGTGACACCGAGAACAATGAGCAGTTCTTC
CDR3aa: CASSDTENNEQFF
v_gene: TRBV6-4
abundance: .
d_gene: .
j_gene: TRBJ2-1

CDR3nt: TGTGCCAGCACCATACAGGGATACGAGCAGTACTTC
CDR3aa: CASTIQGYEQYF
v_gene: TRBV7-9
abundance: .
d_gene: .
j_gene: TRBJ2-7

CDR3nt: TGTGCCAGCAGCACCCAAGGGCTAGCGGGATCCGGGCAGTACTTC
CDR3aa: CASSTQGLAGSGQYF
v_gene: TRBV11-3
abundance: .
d_gene: TRBD2
j_gene: TRBJ2-7

CDR3nt: TGTGCCAGCAGTGGCGGTGCGGGAGGGACAAAGACGGGGGAGCTGTTTTTT
CDR3aa: CASSGGAGGTKTGELFF
v_gene: TRBV28
abundance: .
d_gene: TRBD2
j_gene: TRBJ2-2

CDR3nt: TGCGCCAGCAGCCGTGGGACAGACTACGAGCAGTACTTC
CDR3aa: CASSRGTDYEQYF
v_gene: TRBV4-3
abundance: .
d_gene: TRBD1
j_gene: TRBJ2-7

CDR3nt: TGTGCCAGCAGCGTAGGTGAAGGGTACGAGCAGTACTTC
CDR3aa: CASSVGEGYEQYF
v_gene: TRBV9
abundance: .
d_gene: .
j_gene: TRBJ2-7

CDR3nt: TGTGCCAGCAGCTTAGAGGGGACAGCCTATTATGGCTACACCTTC
CDR3aa: CASSLEGTAYYGYTF
v_gene: TRBV27
abundance: .
d_gene: TRBD1
j_gene: TRBJ1-2

CDR3nt: TGTGCCAGTAGTACCACTGGAACTGGGGCCAACGTCCTGACTTTC
CDR3aa: CASSTTGTGANVLTF
v_gene: TRBV19
abundance: .
d_gene: .
j_gene: TRBJ2-6

CDR3nt: TGTGCCAGCAGCTGGACCTCCGCGGTAGCGGAGACCCAGTACTTC
CDR3aa: CASSWTSAVAETQYF
v_gene: TRBV6-1
abundance: .
d_gene: .
j_gene: TRBJ2-5

CDR3nt: TGTGCCAGCAGCTCCCCCGGGACAGGGGGCATCGGGGCCTACGAGCAGTACTTC
CDR3aa: CASSSPGTGGIGAYEQYF
v_gene: TRBV11-3
abundance: .
d_gene: TRBD1
j_gene: TRBJ2-7

CDR3nt: TGTGCCAGCAGCTTCAAGGGGAGCAATCAGCCCCAGCATTTT
CDR3aa: CASSFKGSNQPQHF
v_gene: TRBV7-9
abundance: .
d_gene: .
j_gene: TRBJ1-5

CDR3nt: TGTGCCAGCAGCTTGCGGGGGGGCAATGAGCAGTTCTTC
CDR3aa: CASSLRGGNEQFF
v_gene: TRBV13
abundance: .
d_gene: TRBD2
j_gene: TRBJ2-1

CDR3nt: TGTGCCAGCAGTTCTGGGACGGGGCAAAATGAAAAACTGTTTTTT
CDR3aa: CASSSGTGQNEKLFF
v_gene: TRBV5-8
abundance: .
d_gene: .
j_gene: TRBJ1-4

CDR3nt: TGCAGCGTTGAAGATGGGGGGATAGAAGCTTTCTTT
CDR3aa: CSVEDGGIEAFF
v_gene: TRBV29-1
abundance: .
d_gene: .
j_gene: TRBJ1-1

CDR3nt: TGTGCCAGCAGCGCATGGGTCGTCACTGAAGCTTTCTTT
CDR3aa: CASSAWVVTEAFF
v_gene: TRBV7-9
abundance: .
d_gene: .
j_gene: TRBJ1-1

CDR3nt: TGTGCCAGCAGTTCCCCGGACAAGAGCTCCTATAATTCACCCCTCCACTTT
CDR3aa: CASSSPDKSSYNSPLHF
v_gene: TRBV28
abundance: .
d_gene: .
j_gene: TRBJ1-6

CDR3nt: TGTGCCAGCAGCTTACGGGTGGAGACCCCCTACGAGCAGTACTTC
CDR3aa: CASSLRVETPYEQYF
v_gene: TRBV7-3
abundance: .
d_gene: .
j_gene: TRBJ2-7

CDR3nt: TGTGCCAGCAGGGGGGGGGCGGCCTATGGCTACACCTTC
CDR3aa: CASRGGAAYGYTF
v_gene: TRBV27
abundance: .
d_gene: .
j_gene: TRBJ1-2

CDR3nt: TGTGCCAGCAGCGAGACTAGCATTAAAGAGACCCAGTACTTC
CDR3aa: CASSETSIKETQYF
v_gene: TRBV13
abundance: .
d_gene: TRBD2
j_gene: TRBJ2-5